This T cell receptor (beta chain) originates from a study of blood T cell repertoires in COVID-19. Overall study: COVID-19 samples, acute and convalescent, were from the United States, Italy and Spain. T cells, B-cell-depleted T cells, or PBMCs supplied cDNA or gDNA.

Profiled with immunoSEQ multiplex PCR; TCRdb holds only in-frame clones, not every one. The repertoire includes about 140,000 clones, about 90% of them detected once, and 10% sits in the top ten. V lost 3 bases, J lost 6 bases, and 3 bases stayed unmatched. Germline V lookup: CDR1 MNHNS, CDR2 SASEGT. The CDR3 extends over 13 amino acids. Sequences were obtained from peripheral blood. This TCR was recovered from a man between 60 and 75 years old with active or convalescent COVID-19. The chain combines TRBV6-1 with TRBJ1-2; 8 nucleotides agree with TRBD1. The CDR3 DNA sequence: TGTGCCAGCAGTGACGGCAGGGGGCATGGCTACACCTTC. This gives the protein CASSDGRGHGYTF.